This T cell receptor beta chain was obtained from a study of beta chain features in type 1 diabetes. Points from the study as a whole: Reduced insertions and increased deletions marked VDJ junctions in type 1 diabetes patients.

This clone was counted between two and nine times. What it recognizes is unknown. Expressed TCRB transcripts were sequenced because the entire RNA isolate underwent reverse transcription. Sequencing was performed with immunoSEQ multiplex PCR; in TCRdb, only in-frame clones are kept and a portion is missing. The data show 250,000 to 350,000 clones, with about 11% seen just once and 0.015% held by the top ten. The length of the CDR3 is 14 residues. The trim removed 4 bases at V and 5 bases at J, leaving 5 bases unmatched. Germline CDR1 and CDR2: SGHNT and YYREEE (reference sequence). The sample taken for sequencing was naive CD4+ T cells from blood. This sequence originates from a woman in her twenties or thirties in good health. The chain is built from TRBV5-4 and TRBJ1-1; TRBD1 agrees at 10 bases. The CDR3 DNA reads as TGTGCCAGCAGCGTGGGGACAGGGGAGACTGAAGCTTTCTTT. This encodes CASSVGTGETEAFF. Drawing the rest from reference TRBV5-4 and TRBJ1-1, the complete variable domain is ETGVTQSPTHLIKTRGQQVTLRCSSQSGHNTVSWYQQALGQGPQFIFQYYREEENGRGNFPPRFSGLQFPNYSSELNVNALELDDSALYLCASSVGTGETEAFFGQGTRLTVV.